These 29 T cell receptor beta chains share one sample of origin, sequenced in a study of blood T cell repertoires in COVID-19. Profiled with immunoSEQ multiplex PCR; TCRdb holds only in-frame clones, not every one. The sample shows a few hundred thousand clones, 80% to 95% of them seen only once. Sequencing input: peripheral blood. The receptors here all came from a woman aged 25 to 39 with COVID-19, enrolled during active disease.

The J gene is TRBJ1-2, the V gene TRBV3-1 (or the pseudogene TRBV3-2), with D maybe TRBD1 (5 bases). Deletions cut 1 base from V and 5 bases from J, with 14 bases between. The germline V gene has CDR1 LGHDT and CDR2 YNNKEL (reference sequence). This CDR3 contains 15 residues. The CDR3 here is CASSQGDSTGYGYTF. CDR3 nucleotide sequence: TGTGCCAGCAGCCAAGGGGACTCTACTGGGTATGGCTACACCTTC.

This clone was detected only once. The chain carries TRBV29-1 and TRBJ1-2, with 9 bases lining up with TRBD1. This CDR3 region has 14 residues. V shed 4 bases, J shed 5 bases, and the junction held 8 bases outside the gene matches. Per germline, CDR1 SQVTM and CDR2 ANQGSEA. CDR3 in amino acids: CSVGENRGRYGYTF. In DNA form, the CDR3 reads TGCAGCGTTGGGGAGAACAGGGGGCGATATGGCTACACCTTC.

In nucleotides, the CDR3 is TGTGCCTGGAGATCCCGGGACAGGGTATTCCTCGATGGCTACACCTTC. Translation: CAWRSRDRVFLDGYTF. The rearrangement links TRBV30 to TRBJ1-2, with 9 bases lining up with TRBD1. The CDR3 is 16 amino acids. The germline V gene has CDR1 GTSNPN and CDR2 SVGIG (reference sequence). V dropped 3 bases and J dropped 6; count of bases not matched to a gene: 14.

The chain employs TRBV5-6 and TRBJ2-3; D might be TRBD1 (6 bases). CDR1 and CDR2 (germline): SGHDT, YYEEEE. This CDR3 is built from 13 residues. The V gene lost 4 bases and the J gene lost 5 bases, with 11 bases spanning the gap. The CDR3 coding sequence is TGTGCCAGCAGCCTAAAGGGGGTAGATACGCAGTATTTT. As protein: CASSLKGVDTQYF.

This clone turned up a few times. The V gene is TRBV2, the J gene TRBJ2-1, with 7 bases lining up with TRBD2. CDR3 length: 13 amino acids. Unmatched junction bases numbered 5, after V lost 8 bases and J lost 4 bases. Germline values: CDR1 SNHLY, CDR2 FYNNEI. CDR3 bases: TGTGCCAGCGGCGGGAGTCAGTACAATGAGCAGTTCTTC. Protein sequence: CASGGSQYNEQFF. Using reference TRBV2 and TRBJ2-1 for the parts outside the CDR3, the full variable domain is EPEVTQTPSHQVTQMGQEVILRCVPISNHLYFYWYRQILGQKVEFLVSFYNNEISEKSEIFDDQFSVERPDGSNFTLKIRSTKLEDSAMYFCASGGSQYNEQFFGPGTRLTVL.

This clone was observed a few times. Germline is not matched at one junction end, which may reflect a read error. The chain links TRBV5-4 to TRBJ2-1; 9 bases are shared with TRBD2. Germline loops: CDR1 SGHNT, CDR2 YYREEE (reference sequence). CDR3 length: 15 amino acids. This chain's CDR3 is CANSDAGGPRNEQFF. CDR3 nucleotide sequence: TGTGCCAACAGCGACGCGGGAGGGCCGCGGAATGAGCAGTTCTTC.

The chain carries TRBV9 and TRBJ2-5, with 9 bases identical to TRBD2. Germline assignment: CDR1 SGDLS and CDR2 YYNGEE. V lost 0 bases and J lost 3; bases outside the gene matches: 6. This CDR3 is 16 amino acids long. The CDR3 here is CASSVGVAGVEETQYF. The CDR3 coding sequence is TGTGCCAGCAGCGTAGGGGTAGCGGGAGTAGAAGAGACCCAGTACTTC.

This clone was counted once. The CDR3 loop reads CASSDLDRPHGQPQHF. CDR3 coding DNA: TGTGCCAGCAGTGACCTGGACAGGCCCCACGGACAGCCCCAGCATTTT. The rearrangement links TRBV6-4 to TRBJ1-5; 7 bases match TRBD1. This CDR3 comprises 16 residues. V was pared by 2 bases and J by 7 bases, with 11 bases of the junction left unmatched. Germline loops: CDR1 MRHNA, CDR2 SNTAGT.

The V gene is TRBV6-1, the J gene TRBJ2-7; 7 bases match TRBD2. The V gene end was trimmed by 0 bases and the J gene end by 6 bases; junction bases not matched to a gene: 8. This CDR3 comprises 15 residues. CDR1 is MNHNS and CDR2 is SASEGT in the germline V gene. CDR3 DNA: TGTGCCAGCAGTGAAGCCGGACTAGGTGGAGGCGAGCAGTACTTC. Encoded protein: CASSEAGLGGGEQYF.

The chain carries TRBV2 and TRBJ2-7; 7 bases fit TRBD1. The CDR3 consists of 12 residues. The J segment lost 7 bases and the V segment lost 7 bases, leaving 7 bases of the junction unmatched. The germline CDR1 and CDR2 sequences are SNHLY and FYNNEI. The chain's CDR3 is CASIRQGKEQYF. The CDR3 DNA reads as TGTGCCAGCATTCGACAGGGTAAGGAGCAGTACTTC.

This chain connects TRBV19 to TRBJ2-1; 11 bases agree with TRBD1. The CDR3 is made up of 15 amino acids. Losses at the gene ends were 3 bases for V and 9 bases for J; bases not matched to a gene: 7. CDR1 LNHDA and CDR2 SQIVND come from the germline V gene (reference sequence). The CDR3 loop reads CASSIPRTGGSEQFF. The CDR3 coding sequence is TGTGCCAGTAGTATCCCAAGGACAGGGGGCTCTGAGCAGTTCTTC.

This chain links TRBV3-1 (or the pseudogene TRBV3-2) with TRBJ2-5; TRBD2 aligns across 14 bases. The CDR3 is 20 residues long. CDR1 and CDR2 (germline): LGHDT, YNNKEL (reference sequence). V shed 2 bases, J shed 1 base, and the junction held 12 bases outside the gene matches. This CDR3 reads CASSQSGTSGRPSFQETQYF. The CDR3 DNA is TGTGCCAGCAGCCAATCCGGGACTAGCGGGAGACCCAGCTTCCAAGAGACCCAGTACTTC.

The rearrangement uses TRBV27 and TRBJ1-1, with D possibly being TRBD1 (5 bases). The germline gives CDR1 MNHEY, CDR2 SMNVEV (reference sequence). CDR3 length equals 13 residues. The V and J ends lost 2 bases and 5 bases respectively, with 9 bases between them. CDR3 region: CASSLTGETEAFF. In DNA form, the CDR3 reads TGTGCCAGCAGTTTAACAGGTGAAACTGAAGCTTTCTTT.

The V call is TRBV6-5, the J call TRBJ1-1, with D unresolved. CDR1 and CDR2 (germline): MNHEY, SVGAGI. V lost 1 base and J 4 bases, leaving 13 bases between the germline ends. The CDR3 totals 15 residues. The CDR3 nucleotides read TGTGCCAGCAGTTACTTTGATGAAGGAGGCACTGAAGCTTTCTTT. Its protein is CASSYFDEGGTEAFF.

The chain employs TRBV5-6 and TRBJ1-5; D is perhaps TRBD1 (6 bases). Between the trimmed V and J ends, which lost 0 bases and 0 bases, there was a span of 10 bases. Germline V gives CDR1 SGHDT, CDR2 YYEEEE. This CDR3 is 16 amino acids long. The CDR3 loop is CASSLGRTVSNQPQHF. DNA for the CDR3: TGTGCCAGCAGCTTGGGCCGGACAGTTAGCAATCAGCCCCAGCATTTT.

The rearrangement uses TRBV5-1 and TRBJ2-1, with 8 bases that match TRBD2. Germline assignment: CDR1 SGHRS and CDR2 YFSETQ. The CDR3 runs 15 residues. Trimming at V came to 4 bases and at J to 8 bases, leaving 11 bases not matched to a gene. CDR3 nucleotide sequence: TGCGCCAGCAGCACCTTGGGGACTAGTCAGGATGAGCAGTTCTTC. This translates into CASSTLGTSQDEQFF. The entire variable domain, with the rest obtained from reference TRBV5-1 and TRBJ2-1, is as follows: KAGVTQTPRYLIKTRGQQVTLSCSPISGHRSVSWYQQTPGQGLQFLFEYFSETQRNKGNFPGRFSGRQFSNSRSEMNVSTLELGDSALYLCASSTLGTSQDEQFFGPGTRLTVL.

The rearrangement links TRBV5-1 to TRBJ1-4, with D uncertain. From germline, CDR1 is SGHRS and CDR2 YFSETQ. This CDR3 contains 15 residues. The V and J ends lost 0 bases and 0 bases respectively, with 6 bases between them. The CDR3 DNA follows: TGCGCCAGCAGCTTGGGGGGAGCAACTAATGAAAAACTGTTTTTT. This gives the protein CASSLGGATNEKLFF. Combining the CDR3 with reference TRBV5-1 and TRBJ1-4 gives the whole variable domain KAGVTQTPRYLIKTRGQQVTLSCSPISGHRSVSWYQQTPGQGLQFLFEYFSETQRNKGNFPGRFSGRQFSNSRSEMNVSTLELGDSALYLCASSLGGATNEKLFFGSGTQLSVL.

Only one count was recorded for this clone. The chain joins TRBV9 to TRBJ2-7; TRBD2 is a possible D gene (5 bases). The CDR3 totals 14 residues. Germline values: CDR1 SGDLS, CDR2 YYNGEE. Trimming pared 4 bases from V and 0 bases from J, leaving 11 bases between. CDR3: CASSPGGLSYEQYF. The DNA for the CDR3 is TGTGCCAGCAGCCCCGGAGGACTCTCCTACGAGCAGTACTTC.

The V and J genes are TRBV6-5 and TRBJ1-5; D unresolved. Germline CDR1 reads MNHEY; CDR2 reads SVGAGI. The CDR3 is 15 residues long. V lost 6 bases to trimming and J lost 0 bases, with 12 bases between them. In DNA, the CDR3 is TGTGCCAGCAGATCCCGGGGAATTAGCAATCAGCCCCAGCATTTT. Translating gives CASRSRGISNQPQHF.

V is TRBV21-1 and J is TRBJ2-1; the table names TRBD2, a call not compared with the DNA. TRBV21-1 is shown as a pseudogene. CDR3 length: 16 amino acids. The CDR3 protein is CASSTIAGPPREEQFF. The DNA for the CDR3 is TGTGCCAGCAGCACGATAGCGGGCCCACCCCGTGAGGAGCAGTTCTTC.

This clone was observed a single time. The V gene is TRBV18, the J gene TRBJ1-5, with a possible D match to TRBD1 (5 bases). This CDR3 spans 15 amino acids. The germline V and J ends were trimmed by 1 base and 3 bases, with 10 bases remaining between them. Germline CDR1 and CDR2: KGHSH and LQKENI. DNA for the CDR3: TGTGCCAGCTCACCACTCAGGGAGGTCAATCAGCCCCAGCATTTT. Its translation: CASSPLREVNQPQHF.

J is TRBJ2-5 and V is TRBV6-5, with 7 bases that match TRBD2. Losses at the gene ends were 7 bases for V and 5 bases for J; bases not matched to a gene: 7. The CDR3 contains 13 residues. Germline V gives CDR1 MNHEY, CDR2 SVGAGI. CDR3 loop: CASNKLARETQYF. CDR3 sequence (DNA): TGTGCCAGCAATAAACTAGCGCGGGAGACCCAGTACTTC.

This chain uses TRBV2 with TRBJ2-1; 9 bases are a match to TRBD2. The V and J ends lost 1 base and 4 bases, in that order; junction bases with no gene match: 2. The germline V gene has CDR1 SNHLY and CDR2 FYNNEI. The CDR3 is 15 residues long. CDR3 DNA sequence: TGTGCCAGCAGTGAAGTGACTAGCGGATACAATGAGCAGTTCTTC. Translated: CASSEVTSGYNEQFF. Filled out from reference TRBV2 and TRBJ2-1, the complete variable domain reads EPEVTQTPSHQVTQMGQEVILRCVPISNHLYFYWYRQILGQKVEFLVSFYNNEISEKSEIFDDQFSVERPDGSNFTLKIRSTKLEDSAMYFCASSEVTSGYNEQFFGPGTRLTVL.

This rearrangement joins TRBV5-4 to TRBJ2-1; 10 bases align to TRBD2. The CDR3 sequence is 15 residues long. Trimming cost V 0 bases and J 7 bases; bases outside gene matches: 4. CDR1 and CDR2 (germline): SGHNT, YYREEE (reference sequence). The CDR3 loop is CASSLASGRGNEQFF. CDR3 coding DNA: TGTGCCAGCAGCTTGGCGAGCGGGAGGGGAAATGAGCAGTTCTTC.

The V gene is TRBV6-5, the J gene TRBJ1-2; D perhaps matches TRBD1 (6 bases). Trimming shortened V by 0 bases and J by 7 bases, and 12 bases separated the two germline ends. The CDR3 has 14 amino acids. In germline, CDR1 is MNHEY, CDR2 SVGAGI. Here the CDR3 reads CASSYSNGGLGYTF. CDR3 bases: TGTGCCAGCAGTTACTCGAACGGGGGGCTTGGCTACACCTTC.

This chain links TRBV7-9 with TRBJ2-7, with 7 bases lining up with TRBD2. The CDR3 totals 13 residues. The V gene end was trimmed by 4 bases and the J gene end by 1 base; junction bases not matched to a gene: 1. The germline CDR1 and CDR2 sequences are SEHNR and FQNEAQ (reference sequence). The CDR3 DNA is TGTGCCAGCAGCTCGCGGGGGTCCTACGAGCAGTACTTC. Translating gives CASSSRGSYEQYF.

CDR3 loop: CASSLAPSGTDTQYF. The CDR3 bases are TGTGCCAGCAGCTTGGCCCCTAGCGGCACAGATACGCAGTATTTT. The J gene is TRBJ2-3, the V gene TRBV5-4; perhaps TRBD2 as D (6 bases). This CDR3 contains 15 residues. Germline V gene data show CDR1 as SGHNT and CDR2 as YYREEE (reference sequence). V was cut by 0 bases and J by 1 base, with 9 bases left in between.

The genes are TRBV29-1 and TRBJ2-7, with 8 bases aligning to TRBD1. Germline V CDR1 and CDR2: SQVTM, ANQGSEA. The junction had 4 bases not matched to a gene; V was cut back by 4 bases and J by 2 bases. The CDR3 contains 13 residues. The CDR3 here is CSVVEQGAYEQYF. The CDR3 region has the DNA TGCAGCGTTGTAGAACAGGGGGCCTACGAGCAGTACTTC.

V is TRBV28 and J is TRBJ2-5; a weak D match, TRBD2 (5 bases). Germline V lookup: CDR1 MDHEN, CDR2 SYDVKM. V shed 2 bases and J shed 0 bases, with 7 bases lying between them. The CDR3 is made up of 14 amino acids. This CDR3 reads CASSLREYQETQYF. The CDR3 nucleotides read TGTGCCAGCAGTTTAAGGGAGTACCAAGAGACCCAGTACTTC.